The clone carrying this T cell receptor beta chain came up a few times. Antigen specificity is unknown. The entry originates in a study of identical twins. The study's findings and limits: Rather than following the same donors, the conclusions depended on cross-sectional statistical analysis. Twins' excess sharing was less marked for out-of-frame beta sequences.

TCRdb passed the 5' RACE reads through MiXCR, listing each CDR3 protein once. The table lists 200,000 to 250,000 distinct CDR3 sequences, more than 9% of them singletons, with approximately 9.1% in the top ten. Deletions cut 2 bases from V and 3 bases from J, with 8 bases between. Germline-derived CDR1 and CDR2 are SGHTA and FQGNSA. The CDR3 loop spans 15 amino acids. The clonotype comes from a man aged 50 to 60 in good health. Sequencing used memory T cells sorted from blood. This chain connects TRBV7-2 to TRBJ2-6; TRBD2 is a possible D gene (6 bases). CDR3 sequence (DNA): TGTGCCAGCAGCTTATGGGGGGATGGGGCCAACGTCCTGACTTTC. Amino acid sequence: CASSLWGDGANVLTF.